This is a list of T cell receptor beta chains from one sample in a study of OX40 agonist ivuxolimab in advanced cancers. The protocol was immunoSEQ multiplex PCR, while the TCRdb copy is restricted to in-frame clones and leaves out a portion. The sample holds tens of thousands of clones, just under 90% seen once. Material: CD4+ or CD8+ T cells sorted from blood, obtained in a trial of the OX40 agonist ivuxolimab. All receptors come from an adult with an advanced solid tumor such as melanoma, head and neck, liver or kidney cancer. The CDR3 runs from the conserved cysteine through the conserved F or W. D genes are given only for firm matches. A row's size may be missing; if present it is once, few, many or a size class.

NA	TRBV4-1	NA	TRBJ1-1	TGCGCCAGCAGCCAAGATTGGGGGAGAAGGGCTAATGAAGCTTTCTTT	CASSQDWGRRANEAFF
NA	TRBV5-5	TRBD1	TRBJ2-5	TGTGCCAGCAGCACACAGGGGGAAGAGACCCAGTACTTC	CASSTQGEETQYF
once	TRBV5-1	NA	TRBJ1-3	TGCGCCAGCAGCCCTGACCCCTCTGGAAACACCATATATTTT	CASSPDPSGNTIYF
NA	TRBV7-2	TRBD1	TRBJ1-2	TGTGCCAGCAGCTTAATAAGGGCAGGGGGCGGGTATGGCTACACCTTC	CASSLIRAGGGYGYTF
NA	TRBV6-1	TRBD1	TRBJ2-5	TGTGCCAGCAGCCGACAGGGGGCAAAAGAGACCCAGTACTTC	CASSRQGAKETQYF
NA	TRBV28	NA	TRBJ2-1	TGTGCCAGCAGTTTAATTCGCCTTGAGCAGTTCTTC	CASSLIRLEQFF
NA	TRBV4-2	TRBD1	TRBJ1-5	TGTGCCAGCAGCCAAGATAGGGCGACAGGGAGACAGCCCCAGCATTTT	CASSQDRATGRQPQHF
NA	TRBV7-8	NA	TRBJ2-1	TGTGCCAGCAGCTTTGGGACCAATGACAATGAGCAGTTCTTC	CASSFGTNDNEQFF
NA	TRBV4-2	NA	TRBJ2-4	TGTGCCAGCAGCCCTACGACAGGATTCAAAAACATTCAGTACTTC	CASSPTTGFKNIQYF
NA	TRBV27	NA	TRBJ1-1	TGTGCCAGCAGTCCCCCGGGACGGACTGAAGCTTTCTTT	CASSPPGRTEAFF
NA	TRBV7-3	NA	TRBJ2-3	TGTGCCAGCAGCGCCACTGCAGGGCGAGATACGCAGTATTTT	CASSATAGRDTQYF
few	TRBV4-1	NA	TRBJ1-2	TGCGCCAGCAGCCAAGATCGGGCAGGGGATGGCTACACCTTC	CASSQDRAGDGYTF
NA	TRBV28	NA	TRBJ1-2	TGTGCCAGCAGTTTTAGTATAGGGTATGGCTACACCTTC	CASSFSIGYGYTF
NA	TRBV11-2	NA	TRBJ2-3	TGTGCCAGCAGCTTATTCGGGCGGGAAAACGCAGATACGCAGTATTTT	CASSLFGRENADTQYF
NA	TRBV19	NA	TRBJ2-4	TGTGCCAGTAGTATTAATGAGAGGAGCGTACAAAACATTCAGTACTTC	CASSINERSVQNIQYF
NA	TRBV7-8	NA	TRBJ2-2	TGTGCCAGCAGCTTAGCCTCGAGACCCACCGGGGAGCTGTTTTTT	CASSLASRPTGELFF
NA	TRBV29-1	TRBD1	TRBJ2-3	TGCAGCGTAGGGACAGGGAGCACAGATACGCAGTATTTT	CSVGTGSTDTQYF
NA	TRBV15	TRBD2	TRBJ2-7	TGTGCCACCAGCAGAGCCCTAGGGAGGGGTCAAAGTGGGGCTAGCGCCTACGAGCAGTACTTC	CATSRALGRGQSGASAYEQYF
NA	TRBV7-2	TRBD2	TRBJ2-2	TGTGCCAGCAGCCCACGACTAGCGGGAGACACCGGGGAGCTGTTTTTT	CASSPRLAGDTGELFF
NA	TRBV7-9	NA	TRBJ2-7	TGTGCCAGCAGCAGGGATGTCTGGGAGCAGTACTTC	CASSRDVWEQYF
once	TRBV9	NA	TRBJ1-2	TGTGCCAGCAGCGTAGATGGACAGAACTATGGCTACACCTTC	CASSVDGQNYGYTF
NA	TRBV5-1	TRBD2	TRBJ2-3	TGCGCCAGCAGACGAGCGGGAGATGGGCCAGATACGCAGTATTTT	CASRRAGDGPDTQYF
NA	TRBV11-3	NA	TRBJ2-7	TGTGCCAGCAGCCCCCGGCCCTTAACCTACGAGCAGTACTTC	CASSPRPLTYEQYF
NA	TRBV2	TRBD2	TRBJ2-1	TGTGCCAGCAGCCTTAGCGGGAGTCCCTACAATGAGCAGTTCTTC	CASSLSGSPYNEQFF
NA	TRBV7-9	NA	TRBJ1-1	TGTGCCAGCAACACTCTGTCCAGGACATCTAAACTGAACACTGAAGCTTTCTTT	CASNTLSRTSKLNTEAFF
NA	TRBV4-1	NA	TRBJ1-5	TGCGCCAGCAGCCAAGATTTGCAGAGCAATCAGCCCCAGCATTTT	CASSQDLQSNQPQHF
NA	TRBV4-2	TRBD2	TRBJ2-1	TGTGCCAGCAGCCAGACTAGCGTTAGGGTCTTC	CASSQTSVRVF
NA	TRBV14	NA	TRBJ2-3	TGTGCCAGCAGCCATCAACCCGGGACCACAGATACGCAGTATTTT	CASSHQPGTTDTQYF
NA	TRBV6-5	NA	TRBJ2-1	TGTGCCAGCAGTCTTTCACTAGCCGACTACAATGAGCAGTTCTTC	CASSLSLADYNEQFF
once	TRBV28	TRBD2	TRBJ2-1	TGTGCCAGCCTCCCCGGGGGGGGAGCGGGAGGCCCCGGGGGGCAGTTCTTC	CASLPGGGAGGPGGQFF
NA	TRBV6-6	TRBD1	TRBJ1-5	TGTGCCAGCAGTTACGGGGGACAGCATAGCAATCAGCCCCAGCATTTT	CASSYGGQHSNQPQHF
NA	TRBV19	NA	TRBJ1-5	TGTGCCAGTAGTCGCCGAAGCAATCAGCCCCAGCATTTT	CASSRRSNQPQHF
NA	TRBV6-4	TRBD1	TRBJ2-1	TGTGCCAGCAGTGGTGGGACAGGGAGATACAATGAGCAGTTCTTC	CASSGGTGRYNEQFF
once	TRBV9	NA	TRBJ1-5	TGTGCCAGCAGCGTAGACAGTGATCAGCCCCAGCATTTT	CASSVDSDQPQHF
NA	TRBV7-9	NA	TRBJ2-3	TGTGCCAGCAGCTTAGTATCGGATGGAGGGGACACAGATACGCAGTATTTT	CASSLVSDGGDTDTQYF
once	TRBV5-4	NA	TRBJ2-2	TGTGCCAGCAGCTTGGACCAAACCATCCCCGGGGAGCTGTTTTTT	CASSLDQTIPGELFF
NA	TRBV4-1	TRBD2	TRBJ2-7	TGCGCCAGCAGCCAAGATAGGGCTAGCGGGAGTTACGAGCAGTACTTC	CASSQDRASGSYEQYF
NA	TRBV11-2	TRBD1	TRBJ2-7	TGTGCCAGCAGCTCCGCCCAACAGGGGTCCTACGAGCAGTACTTC	CASSSAQQGSYEQYF
NA	TRBV18	NA	TRBJ1-4	TGTGCCAGCTCACCGACCTACGAATCGACTAATGAAAAACTGTTTTTT	CASSPTYESTNEKLFF
few	TRBV29-1	NA	TRBJ2-7	TGCAGCGTTGAAGCTAACGCCGGGATCCCCTACGAGCAGTACTTC	CSVEANAGIPYEQYF
NA	TRBV28	NA	TRBJ2-3	TGTGCCAGCAGCTCAGCGGAGGCTAGCGCAGACACAGATACGCAGTATTTT	CASSSAEASADTDTQYF